The 8 T cell receptor beta chains in this list originate from one sample, sequenced in a study of T cell responses to AZD1222 COVID-19 vaccine. Here immunoSEQ multiplex PCR was the method, and the copy in TCRdb shows in-frame clones only, minus some. Found here are fewer than 150,000 clones, about 93% of them singletons; the top ten hold 4.5% to 5.5%. The sequencing here drew on peripheral blood, taken on day 0 of AZD1222 vaccination. Receptor source: an adult in good health.

Written as DNA, the CDR3 is TGTGCCAGCAGCCAAGAGCAAACCGGGGAGCTGTTTTTT. Translation gives CASSQEQTGELFF. J is TRBJ2-2 and V is TRBV4-2; no clear D gene. V was pared by 0 bases and J by 5 bases, with 4 bases between. Germline loops: CDR1 LGHNA, CDR2 YNFKEQ. The CDR3 contains 13 residues.

The V call is TRBV6-1, the J call TRBJ1-5; D uncertain. V lost 0 bases, J lost 7 bases, and 7 bases lay in between. Germline CDR1 is MNHNS and CDR2 is SASEGT. CDR3 length equals 13 residues. CDR3 amino acids: CASSEAGMQPQHF. CDR3 sequence (DNA): TGTGCCAGCAGTGAAGCAGGGATGCAGCCCCAGCATTTT.

The chain is built from TRBV9 and TRBJ2-3; D is uncertain. Germline CDR1 reads SGDLS; CDR2 reads YYNGEE. V was trimmed by 2 bases and J by 1 base, leaving 8 bases between them. The CDR3 length is 14 residues. The CDR3 DNA reads as TGTGCCAGCAGCGTGGCCCCAGGCACAGATACGCAGTATTTT. This translates into CASSVAPGTDTQYF. The complete variable domain, with remaining parts taken from reference TRBV9 and TRBJ2-3, reads DSGVTQTPKHLITATGQRVTLRCSPRSGDLSVYWYQQSLDQGLQFLIQYYNGEERAKGNILERFSAQQFPDLHSELNLSSLELGDSALYFCASSVAPGTDTQYFGPGTRLTVL.

The chain is built from TRBV5-1 and TRBJ2-7; 7 bases are shared with TRBD2. With V trimmed by 4 bases and J by 7 bases, 17 bases remained unmatched. The CDR3 covers 16 residues. Germline V gene lookup returns CDR1 SGHRS and CDR2 YFSETQ. The CDR3 region has the DNA TGCGCCAGCAGCCCCCCTTGGCGGGAGTATTCGGGTGAGCAGTACTTC. Translating gives CASSPPWREYSGEQYF.

As DNA, the CDR3 is TGTGCCAGCAGTTGGGGGGGCTATGGCTACACCTTC. It translates to CASSWGGYGYTF. This sequence joins TRBV28 and TRBJ1-2; D is perhaps TRBD1 (5 bases). V was cut by 4 bases and J by 4 bases, with 7 bases left in between. The CDR3 is 12 amino acids. The germline gives CDR1 MDHEN, CDR2 SYDVKM.

The chain employs TRBV6-2 or TRBV6-3 and TRBJ2-3; tentative D call: TRBD2 (6 bases). This CDR3 has 15 amino acids. V was clipped by 4 bases and J by 4 bases, with 15 bases between them. The V gene's germline CDR1 is MNHEY and CDR2 SVGEGT. For the CDR3, the DNA is TGTGCCAGCAGTTCCATACGGAGGGGAGCAGATACGCAGTATTTT. It codes for CASSSIRRGADTQYF.

Regarding this clone: In the same sample, other DNA sequences code for this CDR3. The chain links TRBV6-5 to TRBJ2-3, with 7 bases identical to TRBD1. The CDR3 length is 14 residues. Germline-derived CDR1 and CDR2 are MNHEY and SVGAGI. V lost 6 bases to trimming and J lost 1 base; unmatched junction nucleotides: 4. The CDR3 bases are TGTGCCAGCAGACGACAGGGCGGCACAGATACGCAGTATTTT. Translation gives CASRRQGGTDTQYF.

The rearrangement joins TRBV5-5 to TRBJ1-2; maybe TRBD1 (6 bases). V lost 4 bases and J lost 6, with 19 bases in between. Germline CDR1 SGHKS, CDR2 YYEKEE (reference sequence). The CDR3 length is 15 residues. The CDR3 DNA sequence: TGTGCCAGCAGCCCTGGTTCAGGGGCTGTTCATGGCTACACCTTC. Its translation: CASSPGSGAVHGYTF.